Given below is one T cell receptor (beta chain) in context. Original data processing: Reference gene primers were amplified, and this amplification served to estimate nucleated cell counts. Method: immunoSEQ multiplex PCR; TCRdb's copy keeps in-frame clones and lacks some. That table is the source of V, J and clone size, and D and trimming were worked out from the DNA. The data show around 230,000 clones, 75% to 90% seen once. The data belong to a study of blood T cell repertoires in COVID-19. Overall study: COVID-19 samples from acute and convalescent phases originated in the United States, Italy and Spain.

Germline V gives CDR1 LNHDA, CDR2 SQIVND (reference sequence). The CDR3 sequence is 13 residues long. The V gene lost 5 bases and the J gene lost 4 bases, with 11 bases spanning the gap. Sequencing was done on a sample of peripheral blood. The rearrangement uses TRBV19 and TRBJ2-5; D call uncertain. The sequence derives from a middle-aged man with acute or convalescent COVID-19. In DNA form, the CDR3 reads TGTGCCAGTAGTGCTTCCCGAGGAGAGACCCAGTACTTC. Encoded protein: CASSASRGETQYF.